These 2 T cell receptor beta chains were sequenced from one sample in a study of blood T cell repertoires in COVID-19. The data were produced by immunoSEQ multiplex PCR, yet TCRdb's version contains in-frame clones alone and is incomplete. The repertoire holds around 94,000 clones, more than 75% seen once, with 3.5% to 5% in the top ten. The sequencing sample was made of peripheral blood. These receptors originate from a human donor in a cohort sampled during active COVID-19.

The rearrangement joins TRBV3-1 (or the pseudogene TRBV3-2) to TRBJ1-2; 8 bases line up with TRBD1. CDR3 length equals 13 residues. V trimming: 2 bases; J trimming: 8 bases; junction bases outside the gene matches: 4. Germline V gives CDR1 LGHDT, CDR2 YNNKEL (reference sequence). The CDR3 region is CASSQQGAWGYTF. CDR3 DNA: TGTGCCAGCAGCCAACAGGGGGCATGGGGCTACACCTTC.

The rearrangement joins TRBV6-6 to TRBJ2-7; 10 bases map to TRBD2. The V segment lost 5 bases and the J segment 6 bases; nucleotides outside the gene matches: 4. The CDR3 loop spans 13 amino acids. In germline, CDR1 is MNHNY, CDR2 SVGAGI (reference sequence). This CDR3 is CASSSGGATEQYF. The CDR3 nucleotides read TGTGCCAGCAGTAGCGGGGGGGCCACCGAGCAGTACTTC.